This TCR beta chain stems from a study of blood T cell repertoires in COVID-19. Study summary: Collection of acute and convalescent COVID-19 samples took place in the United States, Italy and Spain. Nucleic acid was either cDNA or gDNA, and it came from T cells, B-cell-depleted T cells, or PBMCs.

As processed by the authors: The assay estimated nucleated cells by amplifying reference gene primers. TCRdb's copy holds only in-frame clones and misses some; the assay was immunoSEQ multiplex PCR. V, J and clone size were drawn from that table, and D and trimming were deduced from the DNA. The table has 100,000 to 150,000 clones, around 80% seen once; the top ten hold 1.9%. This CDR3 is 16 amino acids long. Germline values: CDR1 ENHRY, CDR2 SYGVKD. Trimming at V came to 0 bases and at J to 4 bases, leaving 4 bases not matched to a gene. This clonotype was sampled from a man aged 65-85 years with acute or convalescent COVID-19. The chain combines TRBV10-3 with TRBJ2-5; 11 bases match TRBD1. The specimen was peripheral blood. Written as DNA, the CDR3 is TGTGCCATCAGTGAGTCAGGACAGGGGGCAGGAGAGACCCAGTACTTC. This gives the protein CAISESGQGAGETQYF.